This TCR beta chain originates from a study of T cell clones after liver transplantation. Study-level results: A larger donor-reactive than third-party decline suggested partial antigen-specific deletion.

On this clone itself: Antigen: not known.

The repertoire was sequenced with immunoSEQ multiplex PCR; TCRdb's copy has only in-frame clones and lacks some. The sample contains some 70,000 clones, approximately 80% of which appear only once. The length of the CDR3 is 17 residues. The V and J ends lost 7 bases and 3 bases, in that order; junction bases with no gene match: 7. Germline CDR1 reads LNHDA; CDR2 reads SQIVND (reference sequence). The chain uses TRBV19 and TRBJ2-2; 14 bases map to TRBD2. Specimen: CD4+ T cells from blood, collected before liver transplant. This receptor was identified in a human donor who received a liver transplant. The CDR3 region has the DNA TGTGCCAGTACCCGGACTAGCGGGAGGCTGTACACCGGGGAGCTGTTTTTT. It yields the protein CASTRTSGRLYTGELFF.